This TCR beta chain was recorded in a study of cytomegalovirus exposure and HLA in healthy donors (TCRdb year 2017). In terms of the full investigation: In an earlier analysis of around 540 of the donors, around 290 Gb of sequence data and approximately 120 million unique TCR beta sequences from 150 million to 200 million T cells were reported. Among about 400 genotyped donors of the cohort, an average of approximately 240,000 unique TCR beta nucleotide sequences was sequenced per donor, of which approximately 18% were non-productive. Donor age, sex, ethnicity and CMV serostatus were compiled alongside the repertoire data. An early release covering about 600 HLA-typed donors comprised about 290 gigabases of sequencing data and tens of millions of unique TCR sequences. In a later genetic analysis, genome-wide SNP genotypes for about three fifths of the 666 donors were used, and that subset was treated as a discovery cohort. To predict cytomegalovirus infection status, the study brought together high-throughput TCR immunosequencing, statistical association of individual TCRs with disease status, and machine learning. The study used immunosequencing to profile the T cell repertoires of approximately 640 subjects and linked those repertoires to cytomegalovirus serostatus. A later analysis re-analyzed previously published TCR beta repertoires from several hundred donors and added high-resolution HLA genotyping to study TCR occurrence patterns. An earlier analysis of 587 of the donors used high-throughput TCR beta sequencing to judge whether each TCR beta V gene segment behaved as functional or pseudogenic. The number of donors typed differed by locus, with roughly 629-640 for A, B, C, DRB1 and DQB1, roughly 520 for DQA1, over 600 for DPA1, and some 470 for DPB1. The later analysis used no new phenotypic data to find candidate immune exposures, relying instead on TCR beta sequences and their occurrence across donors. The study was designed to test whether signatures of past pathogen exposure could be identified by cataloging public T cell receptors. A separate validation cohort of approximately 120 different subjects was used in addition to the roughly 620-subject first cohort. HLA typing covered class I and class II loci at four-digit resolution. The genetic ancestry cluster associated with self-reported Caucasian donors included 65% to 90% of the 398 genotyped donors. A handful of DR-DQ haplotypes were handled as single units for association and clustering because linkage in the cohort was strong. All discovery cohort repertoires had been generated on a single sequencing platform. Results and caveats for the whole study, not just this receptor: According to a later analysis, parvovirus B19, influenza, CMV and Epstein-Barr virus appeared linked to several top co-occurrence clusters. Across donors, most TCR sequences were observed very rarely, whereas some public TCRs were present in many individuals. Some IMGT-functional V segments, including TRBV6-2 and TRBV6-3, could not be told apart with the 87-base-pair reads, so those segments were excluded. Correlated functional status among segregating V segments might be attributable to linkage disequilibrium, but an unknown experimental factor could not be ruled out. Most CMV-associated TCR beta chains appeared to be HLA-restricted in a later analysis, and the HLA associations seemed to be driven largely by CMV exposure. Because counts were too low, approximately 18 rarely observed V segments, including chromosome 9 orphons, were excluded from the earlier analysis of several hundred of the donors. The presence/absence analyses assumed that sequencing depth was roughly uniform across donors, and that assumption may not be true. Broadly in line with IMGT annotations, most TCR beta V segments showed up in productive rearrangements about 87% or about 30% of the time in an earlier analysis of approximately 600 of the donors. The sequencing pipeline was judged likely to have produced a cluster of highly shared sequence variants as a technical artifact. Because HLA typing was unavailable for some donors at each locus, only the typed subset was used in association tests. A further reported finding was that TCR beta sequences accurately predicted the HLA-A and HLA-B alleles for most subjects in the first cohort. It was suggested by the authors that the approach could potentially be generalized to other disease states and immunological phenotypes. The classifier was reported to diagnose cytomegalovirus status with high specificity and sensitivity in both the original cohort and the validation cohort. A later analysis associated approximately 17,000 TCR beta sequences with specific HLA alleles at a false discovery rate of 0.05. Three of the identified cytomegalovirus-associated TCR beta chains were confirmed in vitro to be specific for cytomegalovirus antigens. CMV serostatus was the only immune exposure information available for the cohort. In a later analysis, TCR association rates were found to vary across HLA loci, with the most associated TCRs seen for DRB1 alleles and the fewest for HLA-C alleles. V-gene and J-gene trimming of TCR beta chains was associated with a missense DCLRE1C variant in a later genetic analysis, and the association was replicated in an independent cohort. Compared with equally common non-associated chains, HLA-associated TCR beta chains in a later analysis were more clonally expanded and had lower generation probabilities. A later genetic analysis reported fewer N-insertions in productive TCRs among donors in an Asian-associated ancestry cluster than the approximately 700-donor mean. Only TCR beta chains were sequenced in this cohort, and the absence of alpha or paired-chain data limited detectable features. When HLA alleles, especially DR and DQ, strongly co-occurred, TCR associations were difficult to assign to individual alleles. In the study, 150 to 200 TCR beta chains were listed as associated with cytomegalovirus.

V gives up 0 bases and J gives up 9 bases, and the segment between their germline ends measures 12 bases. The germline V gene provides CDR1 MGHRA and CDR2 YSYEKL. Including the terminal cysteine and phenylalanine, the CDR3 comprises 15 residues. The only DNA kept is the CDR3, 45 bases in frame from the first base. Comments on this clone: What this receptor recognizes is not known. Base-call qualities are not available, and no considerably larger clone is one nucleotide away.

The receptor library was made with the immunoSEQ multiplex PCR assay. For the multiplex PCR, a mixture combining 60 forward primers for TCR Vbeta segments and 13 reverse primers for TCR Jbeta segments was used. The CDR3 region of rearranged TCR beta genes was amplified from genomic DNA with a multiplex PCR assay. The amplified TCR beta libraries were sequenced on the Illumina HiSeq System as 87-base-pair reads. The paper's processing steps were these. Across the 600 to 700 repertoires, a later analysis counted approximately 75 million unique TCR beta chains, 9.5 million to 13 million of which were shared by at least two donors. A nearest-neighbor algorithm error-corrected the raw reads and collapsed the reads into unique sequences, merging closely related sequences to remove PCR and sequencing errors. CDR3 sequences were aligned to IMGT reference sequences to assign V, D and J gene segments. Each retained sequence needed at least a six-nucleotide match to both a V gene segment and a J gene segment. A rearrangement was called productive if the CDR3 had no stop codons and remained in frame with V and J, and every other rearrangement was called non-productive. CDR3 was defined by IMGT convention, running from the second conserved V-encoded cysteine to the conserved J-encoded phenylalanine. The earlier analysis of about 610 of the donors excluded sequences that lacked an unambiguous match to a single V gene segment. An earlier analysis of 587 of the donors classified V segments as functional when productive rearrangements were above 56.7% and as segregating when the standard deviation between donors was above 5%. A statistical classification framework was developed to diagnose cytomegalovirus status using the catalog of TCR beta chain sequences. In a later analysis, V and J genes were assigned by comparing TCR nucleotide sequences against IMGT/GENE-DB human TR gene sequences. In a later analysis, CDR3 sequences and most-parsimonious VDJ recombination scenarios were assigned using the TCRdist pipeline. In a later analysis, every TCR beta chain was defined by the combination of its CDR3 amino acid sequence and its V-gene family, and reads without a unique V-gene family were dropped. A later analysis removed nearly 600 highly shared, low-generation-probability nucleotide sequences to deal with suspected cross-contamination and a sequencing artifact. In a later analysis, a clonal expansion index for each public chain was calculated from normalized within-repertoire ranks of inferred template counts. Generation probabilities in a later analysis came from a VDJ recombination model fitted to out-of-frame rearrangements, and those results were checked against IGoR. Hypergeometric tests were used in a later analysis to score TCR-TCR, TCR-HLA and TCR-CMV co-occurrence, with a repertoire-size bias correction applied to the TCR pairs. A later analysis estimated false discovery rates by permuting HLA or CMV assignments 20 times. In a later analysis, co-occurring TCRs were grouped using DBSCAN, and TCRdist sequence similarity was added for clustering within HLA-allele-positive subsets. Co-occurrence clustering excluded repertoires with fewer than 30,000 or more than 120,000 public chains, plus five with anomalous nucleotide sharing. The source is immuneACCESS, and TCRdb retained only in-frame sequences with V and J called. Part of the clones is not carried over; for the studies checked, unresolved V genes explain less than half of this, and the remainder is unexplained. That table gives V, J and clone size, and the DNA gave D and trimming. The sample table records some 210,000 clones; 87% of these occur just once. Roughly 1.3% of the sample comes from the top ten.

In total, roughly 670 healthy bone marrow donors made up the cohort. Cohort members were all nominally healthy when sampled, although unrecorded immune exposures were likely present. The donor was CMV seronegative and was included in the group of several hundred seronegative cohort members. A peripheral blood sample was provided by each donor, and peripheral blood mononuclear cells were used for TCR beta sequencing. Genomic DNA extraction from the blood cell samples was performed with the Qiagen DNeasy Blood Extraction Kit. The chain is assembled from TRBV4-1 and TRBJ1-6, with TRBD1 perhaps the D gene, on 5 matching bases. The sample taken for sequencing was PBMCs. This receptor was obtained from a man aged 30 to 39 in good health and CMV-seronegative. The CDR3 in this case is CASSQDLGGGSPLHF. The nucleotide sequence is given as TGCGCCAGCAGCCAAGATCTGGGGGGAGGTTCACCCCTCCACTTT.